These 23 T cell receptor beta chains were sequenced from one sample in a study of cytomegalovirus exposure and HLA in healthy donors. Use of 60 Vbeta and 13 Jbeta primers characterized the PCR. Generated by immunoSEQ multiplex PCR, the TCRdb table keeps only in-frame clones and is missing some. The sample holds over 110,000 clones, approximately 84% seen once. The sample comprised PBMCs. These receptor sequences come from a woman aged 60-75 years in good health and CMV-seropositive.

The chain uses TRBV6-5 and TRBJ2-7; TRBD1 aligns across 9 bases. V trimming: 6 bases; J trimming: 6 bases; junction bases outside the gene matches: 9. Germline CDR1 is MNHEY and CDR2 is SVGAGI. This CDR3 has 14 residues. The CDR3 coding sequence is TGTGCCAGCAGCTCCGGGACAGGGTCCCTCGAGCAGTACTTC. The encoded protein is CASSSGTGSLEQYF.

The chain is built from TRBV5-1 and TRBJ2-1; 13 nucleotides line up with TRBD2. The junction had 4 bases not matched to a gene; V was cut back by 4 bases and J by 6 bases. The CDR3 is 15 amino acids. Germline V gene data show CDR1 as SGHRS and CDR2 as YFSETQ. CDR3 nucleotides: TGCGCCAGCAGCGGAGGGACTAGCGGGACCAATGAGCAGTTCTTC. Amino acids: CASSGGTSGTNEQFF.

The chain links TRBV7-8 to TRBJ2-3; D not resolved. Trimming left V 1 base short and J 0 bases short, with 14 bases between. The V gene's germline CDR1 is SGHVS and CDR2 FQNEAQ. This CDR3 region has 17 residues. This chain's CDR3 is CASSLGVSTTSTDTQYF. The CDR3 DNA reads TGTGCCAGCAGCTTAGGAGTATCGACAACTAGCACAGATACGCAGTATTTT.

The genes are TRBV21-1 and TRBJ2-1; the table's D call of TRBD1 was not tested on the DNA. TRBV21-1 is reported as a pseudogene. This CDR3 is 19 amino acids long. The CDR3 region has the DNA TGTGCCAGCAGCAAAGATGAAATTGGACAGGCCCCCTCCTACAATGAGCAGTTCTTC. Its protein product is CASSKDEIGQAPSYNEQFF.

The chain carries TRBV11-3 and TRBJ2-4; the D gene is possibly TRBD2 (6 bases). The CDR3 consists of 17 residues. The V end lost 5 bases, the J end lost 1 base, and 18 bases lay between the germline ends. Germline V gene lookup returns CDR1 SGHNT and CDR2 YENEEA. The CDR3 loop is CASSLYTSSGAKNIQYF. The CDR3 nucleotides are TGTGCCAGCAGCCTCTATACCTCCAGCGGGGCCAAAAACATTCAGTACTTC.

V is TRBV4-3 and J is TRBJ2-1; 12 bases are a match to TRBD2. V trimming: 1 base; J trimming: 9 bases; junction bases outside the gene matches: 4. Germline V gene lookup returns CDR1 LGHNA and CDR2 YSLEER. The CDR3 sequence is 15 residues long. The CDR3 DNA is TGCGCCAGCAGCCAAGTACTAGCGGGAGGCCGTGAGCAGTTCTTC. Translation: CASSQVLAGGREQFF.

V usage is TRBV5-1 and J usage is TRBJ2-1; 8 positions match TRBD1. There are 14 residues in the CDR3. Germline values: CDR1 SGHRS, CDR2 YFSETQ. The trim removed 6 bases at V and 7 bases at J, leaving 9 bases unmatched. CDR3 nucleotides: TGCGCCAGCACCCAGGGGGCGCAGGAAAATGAGCAGTTCTTC. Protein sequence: CASTQGAQENEQFF. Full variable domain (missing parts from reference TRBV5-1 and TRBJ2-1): KAGVTQTPRYLIKTRGQQVTLSCSPISGHRSVSWYQQTPGQGLQFLFEYFSETQRNKGNFPGRFSGRQFSNSRSEMNVSTLELGDSALYLCASTQGAQENEQFFGPGTRLTVL.

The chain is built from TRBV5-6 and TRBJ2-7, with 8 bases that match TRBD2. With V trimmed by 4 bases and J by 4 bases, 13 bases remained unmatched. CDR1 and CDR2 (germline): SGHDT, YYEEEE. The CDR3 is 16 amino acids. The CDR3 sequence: CASSRPLAGWGYEQYF. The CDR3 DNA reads TGTGCCAGCAGCCGGCCGTTAGCGGGATGGGGTTACGAGCAGTACTTC.

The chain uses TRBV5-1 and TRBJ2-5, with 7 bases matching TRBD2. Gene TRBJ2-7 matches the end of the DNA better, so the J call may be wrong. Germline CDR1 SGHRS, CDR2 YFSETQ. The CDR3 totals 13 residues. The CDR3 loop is CASSPGLAYEQYF. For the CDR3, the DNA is TGCGCCAGCAGCCCAGGACTAGCCTACGAGCAGTACTTC.

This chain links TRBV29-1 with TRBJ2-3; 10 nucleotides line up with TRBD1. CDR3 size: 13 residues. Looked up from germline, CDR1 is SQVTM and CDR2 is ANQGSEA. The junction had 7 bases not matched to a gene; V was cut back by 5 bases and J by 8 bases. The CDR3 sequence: CSVTTGGDRTQYF. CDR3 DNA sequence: TGCAGCGTTACGACAGGGGGCGATCGTACGCAGTATTTT.

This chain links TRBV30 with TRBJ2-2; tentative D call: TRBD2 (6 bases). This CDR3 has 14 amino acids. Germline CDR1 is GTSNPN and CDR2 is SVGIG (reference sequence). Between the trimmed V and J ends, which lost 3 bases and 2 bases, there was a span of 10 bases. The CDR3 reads CAWRGLSNTGELFF. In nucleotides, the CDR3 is TGTGCCTGGAGAGGACTATCTAACACCGGGGAGCTGTTTTTT.

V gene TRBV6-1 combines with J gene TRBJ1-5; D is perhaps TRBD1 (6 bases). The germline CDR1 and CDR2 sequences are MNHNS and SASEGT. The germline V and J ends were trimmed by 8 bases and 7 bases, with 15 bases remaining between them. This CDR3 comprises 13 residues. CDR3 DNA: TGTGCCAGCCGTGCCCCTGGGGGCCAGCCCCAGCATTTT. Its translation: CASRAPGGQPQHF.

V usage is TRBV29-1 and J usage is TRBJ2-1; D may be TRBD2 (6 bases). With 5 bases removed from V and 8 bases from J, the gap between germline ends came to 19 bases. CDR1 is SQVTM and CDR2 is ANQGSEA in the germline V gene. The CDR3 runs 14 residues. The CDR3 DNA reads TGCAGCGTTCAAAGGCTCCGACCTAGCGATGAGCAGTTCTTC. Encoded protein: CSVQRLRPSDEQFF.

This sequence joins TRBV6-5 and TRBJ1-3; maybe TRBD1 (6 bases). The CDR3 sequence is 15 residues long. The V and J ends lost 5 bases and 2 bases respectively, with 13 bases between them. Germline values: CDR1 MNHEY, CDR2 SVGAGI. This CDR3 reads CASSRGQITGNTIYF. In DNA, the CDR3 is TGTGCCAGCAGTCGCGGACAGATTACTGGAAACACCATATATTTT.

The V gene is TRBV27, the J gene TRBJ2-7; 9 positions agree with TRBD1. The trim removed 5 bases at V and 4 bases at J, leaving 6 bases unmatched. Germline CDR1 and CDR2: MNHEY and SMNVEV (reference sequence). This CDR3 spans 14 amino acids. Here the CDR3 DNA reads TGTGCCAGCAGTCCTGCCGGGACAGGGTACGAGCAGTACTTC. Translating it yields CASSPAGTGYEQYF.

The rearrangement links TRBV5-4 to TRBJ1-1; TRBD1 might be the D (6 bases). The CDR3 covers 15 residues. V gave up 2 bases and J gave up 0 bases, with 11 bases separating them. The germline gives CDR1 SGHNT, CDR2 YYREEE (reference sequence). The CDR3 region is CASSLNRALNTEAFF. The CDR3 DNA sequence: TGTGCCAGCAGCTTAAACAGGGCCCTGAACACTGAAGCTTTCTTT.

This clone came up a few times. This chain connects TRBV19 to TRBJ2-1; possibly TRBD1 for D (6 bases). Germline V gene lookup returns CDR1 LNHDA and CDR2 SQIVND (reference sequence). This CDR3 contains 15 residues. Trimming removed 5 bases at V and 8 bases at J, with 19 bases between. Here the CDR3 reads CASSPRLPTGYEQFF. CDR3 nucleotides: TGTGCCAGTAGTCCACGCCTACCCACAGGGTATGAGCAGTTCTTC. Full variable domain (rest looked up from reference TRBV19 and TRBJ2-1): DGGITQSPKYLFRKEGQNVTLSCEQNLNHDAMYWYRQDPGQGLRLIYYSQIVNDFQKGDIAEGYSVSREKKESFPLTVTSAQKNPTAFYLCASSPRLPTGYEQFFGPGTRLTVL.

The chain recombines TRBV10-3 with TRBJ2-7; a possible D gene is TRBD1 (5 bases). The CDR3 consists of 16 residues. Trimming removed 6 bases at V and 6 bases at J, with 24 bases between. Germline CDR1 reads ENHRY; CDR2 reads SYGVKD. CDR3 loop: CAISAQIGRRASEQYF. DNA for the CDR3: TGTGCCATCAGCGCGCAAATAGGACGCAGGGCTTCCGAGCAGTACTTC.

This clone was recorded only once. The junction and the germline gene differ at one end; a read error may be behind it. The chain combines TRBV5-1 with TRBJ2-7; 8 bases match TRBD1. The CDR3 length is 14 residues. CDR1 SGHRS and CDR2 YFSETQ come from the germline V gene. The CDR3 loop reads CASSLGTGPYEQCF. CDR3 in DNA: TGCGCCAGCAGCTTGGGGACAGGGCCCTACGAGCAGTGCTTC.

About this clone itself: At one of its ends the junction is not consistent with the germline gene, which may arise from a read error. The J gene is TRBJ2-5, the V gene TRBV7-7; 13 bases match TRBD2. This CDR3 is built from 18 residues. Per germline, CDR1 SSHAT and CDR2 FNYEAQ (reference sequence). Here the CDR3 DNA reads TGTGCTAGCAGCTTATGGACTAGCGGGAGACCAGCGGGGGAGACCCAGTACTTC. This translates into CASSLWTSGRPAGETQYF.

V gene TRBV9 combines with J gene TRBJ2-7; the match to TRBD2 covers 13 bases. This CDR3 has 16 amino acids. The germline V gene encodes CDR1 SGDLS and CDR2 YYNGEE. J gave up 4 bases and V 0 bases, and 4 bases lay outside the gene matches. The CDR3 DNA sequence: TGTGCCAGCAGCGTAGCTGCGGGACTAGCGGGATACGAGCAGTACTTC. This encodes CASSVAAGLAGYEQYF.

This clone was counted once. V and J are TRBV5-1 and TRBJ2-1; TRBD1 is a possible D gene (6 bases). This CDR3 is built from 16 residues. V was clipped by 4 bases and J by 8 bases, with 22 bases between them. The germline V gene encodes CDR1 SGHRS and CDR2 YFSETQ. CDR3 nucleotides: TGCGCCAGCAGCGGCCCCGGGACACGCCGAGGCGATGAGCAGTTCTTC. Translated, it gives CASSGPGTRRGDEQFF. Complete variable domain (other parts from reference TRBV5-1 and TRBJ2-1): KAGVTQTPRYLIKTRGQQVTLSCSPISGHRSVSWYQQTPGQGLQFLFEYFSETQRNKGNFPGRFSGRQFSNSRSEMNVSTLELGDSALYLCASSGPGTRRGDEQFFGPGTRLTVL.

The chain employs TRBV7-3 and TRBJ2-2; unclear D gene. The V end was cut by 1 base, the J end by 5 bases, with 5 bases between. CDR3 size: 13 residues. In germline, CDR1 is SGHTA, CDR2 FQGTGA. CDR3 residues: CASSLMRTGELFF. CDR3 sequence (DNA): TGTGCCAGCAGCTTAATGAGAACCGGGGAGCTGTTTTTT.